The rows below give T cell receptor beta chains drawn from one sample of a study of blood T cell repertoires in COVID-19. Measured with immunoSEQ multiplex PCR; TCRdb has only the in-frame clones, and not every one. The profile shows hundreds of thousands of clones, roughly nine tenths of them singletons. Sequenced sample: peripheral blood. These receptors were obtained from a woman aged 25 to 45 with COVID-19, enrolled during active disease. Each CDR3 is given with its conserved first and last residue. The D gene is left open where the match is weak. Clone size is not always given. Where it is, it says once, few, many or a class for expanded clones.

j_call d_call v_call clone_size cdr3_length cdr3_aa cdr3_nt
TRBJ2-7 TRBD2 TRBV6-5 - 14 CASSSASGSYEQYF TGTGCCAGCAGTTCGGCTAGCGGGTCTTACGAGCAGTACTTC
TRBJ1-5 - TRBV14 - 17 CASSQDIGTRSNQPQHF TGTGCCAGCAGCCAAGATATAGGGACAAGGAGCAATCAGCCCCAGCATTTT
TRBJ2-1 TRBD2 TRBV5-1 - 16 CASSPFSGGALNEQFF TGCGCCAGCAGCCCTTTTAGCGGGGGGGCCTTAAATGAGCAGTTCTTC
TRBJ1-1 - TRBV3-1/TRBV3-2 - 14 CASSQDGRVTEAFF TGTGCCAGCAGCCAAGATGGGAGGGTCACTGAAGCTTTCTTT
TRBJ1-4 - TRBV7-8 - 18 CASYRVSTRSATNEKLFF TGTGCCAGCTACAGGGTCTCCACGAGATCTGCAACTAATGAAAAACTGTTTTTT
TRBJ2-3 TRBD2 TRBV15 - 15 CATSRLGGAADTQYF TGTGCCACCAGCAGACTCGGGGGGGCGGCAGATACGCAGTATTTT
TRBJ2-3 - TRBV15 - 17 CATSRKGGGAIPDTQYF TGTGCCACCAGCAGAAAGGGTGGCGGGGCTATTCCAGATACGCAGTATTTT
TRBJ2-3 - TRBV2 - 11 CASSEGPTGYF TGTGCCAGCAGTGAAGGACCGACTGGATATTTT
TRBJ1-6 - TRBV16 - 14 CASSASTGYSPLHF TGTGCCAGCAGCGCTAGCACAGGGTATTCACCCCTCCACTTT
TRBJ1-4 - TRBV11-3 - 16 CASSATTMATNEKLFF TGTGCCAGCAGCGCGACAACAATGGCAACTAATGAAAAACTGTTTTTT
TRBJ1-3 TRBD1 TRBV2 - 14 CASSWDRSLNTIYF TGTGCCAGCAGTTGGGACAGGTCATTGAACACCATATATTTT
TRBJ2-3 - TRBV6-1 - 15 CASSEQGTTTDTQYF TGTGCCAGCAGTGAACAGGGGACCACGACAGATACGCAGTATTTT
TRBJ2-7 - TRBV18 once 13 CASSPEGRGEQYF TGTGCCAGCTCACCAGAGGGCCGGGGGGAGCAGTACTTC
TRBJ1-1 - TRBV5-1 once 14 CASSASYSVEGAFF TGCGCCAGCAGCGCCTCGTACAGCGTTGAGGGAGCTTTCTTT
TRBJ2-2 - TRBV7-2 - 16 CASSLGQPLNTGELFF TGTGCCAGCAGCTTAGGACAACCTTTGAACACCGGGGAGCTGTTTTTT
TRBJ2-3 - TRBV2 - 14 CASSETLRGDTQYF TGTGCCAGCAGTGAAACCTTAAGGGGAGATACGCAGTATTTT
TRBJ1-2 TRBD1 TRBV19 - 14 CASSTARQGEGYTF TGTGCCAGTAGTACCGCCCGACAGGGGGAGGGCTACACCTTC
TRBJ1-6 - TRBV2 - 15 CASSATGFANSPLHF TGTGCCAGCAGCGCTACAGGTTTTGCTAATTCACCCCTCCACTTT
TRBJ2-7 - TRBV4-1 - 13 CASSPSRGDEQYF TGCGCCAGCAGCCCATCACGCGGGGACGAGCAGTACTTC
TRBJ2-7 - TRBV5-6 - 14 CASSLAQSYYEQYF TGTGCCAGCAGCTTGGCACAGTCCTACTACGAGCAGTACTTC
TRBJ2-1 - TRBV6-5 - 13 CASSYSPGDEQFF TGTGCCAGCAGTTACTCCCCGGGGGATGAGCAGTTCTTC
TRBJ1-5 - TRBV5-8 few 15 CASTPWGGVNQPQHF TGTGCCAGCACCCCCTGGGGAGGAGTCAATCAGCCCCAGCATTTT
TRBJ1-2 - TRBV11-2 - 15 CASSLGRERSYGYTF TGTGCCAGCAGCTTGGGGAGGGAAAGGTCGTATGGCTACACCTTC
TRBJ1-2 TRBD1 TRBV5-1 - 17 CASSLGPLPGQLNGYTF TGCGCCAGCAGCTTGGGCCCACTGCCGGGACAGCTTAATGGCTACACCTTC
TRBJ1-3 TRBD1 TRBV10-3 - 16 CAISDSGTGSGNTIYF TGTGCCATCAGTGATTCCGGGACAGGGTCTGGAAACACCATATATTTT
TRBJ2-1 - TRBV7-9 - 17 CASSQPRRDTTQDEQFF TGTGCCAGCAGCCAGCCAAGGAGGGATACTACCCAAGATGAGCAGTTCTTC
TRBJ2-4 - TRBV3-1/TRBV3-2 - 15 CASSQGGLAKNIQYF TGTGCCAGCAGCCAAGGGGGGCTAGCCAAAAACATTCAGTACTTC
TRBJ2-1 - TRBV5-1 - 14 CASSSTDSDNEQFF TGCGCCAGCAGCTCCACGGACTCTGATAATGAGCAGTTCTTC
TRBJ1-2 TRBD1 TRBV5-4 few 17 CASSSGTGVSVGYGYTF TGTGCCAGCAGCTCCGGGACAGGGGTTTCGGTCGGCTATGGCTACACCTTC
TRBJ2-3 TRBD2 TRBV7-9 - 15 CASRQRGESTDTQYF TGTGCCAGCAGGCAGCGGGGGGAAAGCACAGATACGCAGTATTTT
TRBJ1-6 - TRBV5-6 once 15 CASSLGRGGPSPLHF TGTGCCAGCAGCTTGGGCCGCGGGGGGCCTTCACCCCTCCACTTT
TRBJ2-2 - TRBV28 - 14 CATLQGGDTGELFF TGTGCCACCTTACAGGGTGGAGACACCGGGGAGCTGTTTTTT
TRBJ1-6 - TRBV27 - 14 CASSFGGNNSPLHF TGTGCCAGCAGTTTCGGGGGGAATAATTCACCCCTCCACTTT
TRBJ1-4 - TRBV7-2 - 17 CASSLYPRTATNEKLFF TGTGCCAGCAGCTTATATCCCAGGACAGCAACTAATGAAAAACTGTTTTTT
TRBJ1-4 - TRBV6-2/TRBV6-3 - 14 CASSRRGANEKLFF TGTGCCAGCAGTCGTCGGGGGGCTAATGAAAAACTGTTTTTT
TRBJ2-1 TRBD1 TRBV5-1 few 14 CATTSGTGYNEQFF TGCGCCACTACATCCGGGACAGGTTACAATGAGCAGTTCTTC
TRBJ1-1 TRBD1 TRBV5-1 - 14 CASSSGQGNTEAFF TGCGCCAGCAGCTCCGGACAGGGGAACACTGAAGCTTTCTTT